This T cell receptor (beta chain) was profiled in a study of T cell responses to AZD1222 COVID-19 vaccine. Study-level results: Repertoires were sampled only after the peak T cell response. Vaccine-related CD4 TCRs covered spike, predominating at 160-218 and 743-854.

Measured with immunoSEQ multiplex PCR; TCRdb has only the in-frame clones, and not every one. Here the sample spans 120,000 or so clones, less than 95% being singletons. CDR1 is SQVTM and CDR2 is ANQGSEA in the germline V gene. The CDR3 has 14 amino acids. V dropped 5 bases and J dropped 1 base, with 12 bases sitting between them. On this clone: Antigen: not known.

This clonotype originated in an adult in good health. The sequences come from peripheral blood, collected on day 0 of MenACWY control vaccination. This chain connects TRBV29-1 to TRBJ2-1; the D gene is possibly TRBD1 (6 bases). The CDR3 loop is CSVKNRDSYNEQFF. CDR3 DNA sequence: TGCAGCGTTAAGAACAGGGATTCCTACAATGAGCAGTTCTTC.